This T cell receptor (beta chain) was sequenced for a study of T cells in Graves' hyperthyroidism and ophthalmopathy. Germline assignment: CDR1 MNHNS and CDR2 SASEGT. The trim removed 5 bases at V and 1 base at J, leaving 4 bases unmatched. The CDR3 is 14 residues long. On this clonotype itself: Its antigen is unidentified.

Each diagnosis was grounded in clinical symptoms, serum thyroxine and TRAb, thyroid ultrasound, and orbital computed tomography. The TCR beta CDR3 regions underwent amplification using RNA transcripts as the source. HTBI primers were employed in a first-round RT-PCR of the TCR CDR3. TCRdb recomputed calls from the multiplex PCR reads with MiXCR, one row per CDR3 protein. The sample holds almost 500,000 distinct CDR3 sequences, around a fifth seen once. Study-level results: Blood shared most expanded thyroid clonotypes above 0.001.

The sample taken for sequencing was blood. This TCR was recovered from a woman aged 70-85 years with Graves' ophthalmopathy. This chain joins TRBV6-1 and TRBJ2-5; 7 bases line up with TRBD1. The CDR3 region is CASSPGQSQETQYF. The CDR3 DNA follows: TGTGCCAGCAGTCCGGGACAGTCCCAAGAGACCCAGTACTTC.